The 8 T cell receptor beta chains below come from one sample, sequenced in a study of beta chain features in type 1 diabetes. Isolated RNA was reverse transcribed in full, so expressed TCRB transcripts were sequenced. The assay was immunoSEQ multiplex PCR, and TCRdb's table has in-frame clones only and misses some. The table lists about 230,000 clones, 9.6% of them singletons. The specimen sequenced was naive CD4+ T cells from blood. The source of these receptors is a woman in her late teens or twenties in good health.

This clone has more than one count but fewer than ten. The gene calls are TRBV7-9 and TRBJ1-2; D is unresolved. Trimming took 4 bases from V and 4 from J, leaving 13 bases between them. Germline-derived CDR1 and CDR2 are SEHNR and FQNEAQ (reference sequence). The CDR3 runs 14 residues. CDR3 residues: CASSSGEWGYGYTF. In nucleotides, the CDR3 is TGTGCCAGCAGCTCCGGGGAGTGGGGCTATGGCTACACCTTC.

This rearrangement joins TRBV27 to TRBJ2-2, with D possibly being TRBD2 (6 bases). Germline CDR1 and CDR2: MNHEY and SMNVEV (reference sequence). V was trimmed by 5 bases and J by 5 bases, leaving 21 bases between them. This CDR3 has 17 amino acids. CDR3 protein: CASSIHAGLPGTGELFF. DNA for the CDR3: TGTGCCAGCAGTATCCACGCGGGGCTCCCGGGTACCGGGGAGCTGTTTTTT.

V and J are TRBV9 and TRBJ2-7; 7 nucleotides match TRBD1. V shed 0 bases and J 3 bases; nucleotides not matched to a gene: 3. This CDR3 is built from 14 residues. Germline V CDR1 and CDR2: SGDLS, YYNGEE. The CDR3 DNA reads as TGTGCCAGCAGCGTAGGCGACAGGGTCTACGAGCAGTACTTC. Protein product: CASSVGDRVYEQYF.

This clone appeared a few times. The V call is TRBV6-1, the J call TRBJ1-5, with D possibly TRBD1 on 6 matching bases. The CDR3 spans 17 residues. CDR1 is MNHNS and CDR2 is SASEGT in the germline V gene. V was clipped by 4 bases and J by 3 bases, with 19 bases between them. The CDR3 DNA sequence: TGTGCCAGCAGTGCCAGGACAGCGCCGACGTTCAATCAGCCCCAGCATTTT. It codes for CASSARTAPTFNQPQHF.

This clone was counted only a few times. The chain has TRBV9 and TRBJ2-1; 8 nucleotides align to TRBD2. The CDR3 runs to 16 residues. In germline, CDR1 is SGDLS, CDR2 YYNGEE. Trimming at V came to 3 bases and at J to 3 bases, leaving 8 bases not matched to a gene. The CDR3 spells CASSAPLAGHYNEQFF. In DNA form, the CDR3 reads TGTGCCAGCAGCGCACCGTTAGCGGGACACTACAATGAGCAGTTCTTC. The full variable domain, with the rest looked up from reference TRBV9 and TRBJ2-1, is DSGVTQTPKHLITATGQRVTLRCSPRSGDLSVYWYQQSLDQGLQFLIQYYNGEERAKGNILERFSAQQFPDLHSELNLSSLELGDSALYFCASSAPLAGHYNEQFFGPGTRLTVL.

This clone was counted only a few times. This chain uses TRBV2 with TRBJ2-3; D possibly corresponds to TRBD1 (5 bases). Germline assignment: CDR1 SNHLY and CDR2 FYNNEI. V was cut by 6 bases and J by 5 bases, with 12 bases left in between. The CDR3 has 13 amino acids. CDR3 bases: TGTGCCAGCAGGGCAGACAGTCAAGATACGCAGTATTTT. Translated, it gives CASRADSQDTQYF.

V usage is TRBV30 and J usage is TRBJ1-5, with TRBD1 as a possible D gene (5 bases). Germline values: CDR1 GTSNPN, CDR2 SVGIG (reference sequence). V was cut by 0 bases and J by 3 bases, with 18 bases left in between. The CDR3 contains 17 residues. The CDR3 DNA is TGTGCCTGGAGTGTCCTCAAGGGAGGGGTCCCCAATCAGCCCCAGCATTTT. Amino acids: CAWSVLKGGVPNQPQHF.

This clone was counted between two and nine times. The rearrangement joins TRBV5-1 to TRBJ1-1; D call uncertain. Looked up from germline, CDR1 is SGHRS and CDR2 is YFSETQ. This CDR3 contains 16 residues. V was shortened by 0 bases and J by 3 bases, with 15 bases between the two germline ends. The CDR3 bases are TGCGCCAGCAGCTTGGAAACGGGTATCTATGACACTGAAGCTTTCTTT. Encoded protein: CASSLETGIYDTEAFF. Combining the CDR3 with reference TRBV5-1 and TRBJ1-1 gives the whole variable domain KAGVTQTPRYLIKTRGQQVTLSCSPISGHRSVSWYQQTPGQGLQFLFEYFSETQRNKGNFPGRFSGRQFSNSRSEMNVSTLELGDSALYLCASSLETGIYDTEAFFGQGTRLTVV.